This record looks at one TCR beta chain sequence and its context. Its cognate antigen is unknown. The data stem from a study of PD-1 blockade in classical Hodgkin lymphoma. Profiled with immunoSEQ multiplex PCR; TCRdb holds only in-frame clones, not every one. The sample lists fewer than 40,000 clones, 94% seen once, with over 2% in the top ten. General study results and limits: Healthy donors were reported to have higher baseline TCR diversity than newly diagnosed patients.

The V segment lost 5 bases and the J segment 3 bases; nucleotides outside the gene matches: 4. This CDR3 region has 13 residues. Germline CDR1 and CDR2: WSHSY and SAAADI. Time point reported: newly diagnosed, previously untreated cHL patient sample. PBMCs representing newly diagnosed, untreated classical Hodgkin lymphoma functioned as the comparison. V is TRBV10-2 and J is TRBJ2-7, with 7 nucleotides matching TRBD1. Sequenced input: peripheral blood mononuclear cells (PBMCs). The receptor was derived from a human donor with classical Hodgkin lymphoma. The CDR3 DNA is TGCGCCAGCAGTTGGCAGGGGGTCTACGAGCAGTACTTC. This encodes CASSWQGVYEQYF.